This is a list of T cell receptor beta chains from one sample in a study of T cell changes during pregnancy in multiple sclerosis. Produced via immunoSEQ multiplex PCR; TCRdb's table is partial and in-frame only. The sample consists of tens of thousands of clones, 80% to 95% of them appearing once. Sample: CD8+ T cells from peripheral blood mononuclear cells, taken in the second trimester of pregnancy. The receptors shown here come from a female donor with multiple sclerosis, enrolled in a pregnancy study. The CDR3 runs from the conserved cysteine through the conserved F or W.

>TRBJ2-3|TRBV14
CASSQVGRNTDTQYF
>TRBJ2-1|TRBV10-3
CAIRTSGGTYNEQFF
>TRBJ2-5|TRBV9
CASSVASGEQETQYF
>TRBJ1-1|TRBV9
CASSDYRGVNTEAFF
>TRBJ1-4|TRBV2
CASSEGLGGNEKLFF
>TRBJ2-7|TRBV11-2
CASSHGLAGYEQYF
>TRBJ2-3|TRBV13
CASSSRGNTDTQYF
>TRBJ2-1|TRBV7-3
CASSFSGGGYNEQFF
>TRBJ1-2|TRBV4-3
CASSRYTGDRAGYTF
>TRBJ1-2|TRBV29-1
CSVGGEGYTF
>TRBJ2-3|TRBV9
CASDGGGSTDTQYF
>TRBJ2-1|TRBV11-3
CASSSGTSGGVNEQFF
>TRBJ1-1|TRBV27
CASSSGLTEAFF
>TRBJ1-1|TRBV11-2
CASSFTTGEAFF
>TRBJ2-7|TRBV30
CAWSVSGGVYEQYF
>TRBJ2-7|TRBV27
CASSLGTGFDEQYF
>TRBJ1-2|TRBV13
CASSNRDRYGYTF
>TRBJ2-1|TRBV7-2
CASSSRLLAASNNEQFF